The 11 T cell receptor beta chains below come from one sample, sequenced in a study of blood T cell repertoires in COVID-19. Only in-frame clones appear in the TCRdb table, and some are missing; sequencing was by immunoSEQ multiplex PCR. Of 25,000 to 30,000 clones in the sample, approximately 71% were seen once. Sequencing used peripheral blood. These receptors were collected from a human donor in a cohort sampled during active COVID-19.

The chain recombines TRBV27 with TRBJ2-3; 8 bases agree with TRBD1. Unmatched junction bases numbered 3, after V lost 7 bases and J lost 3 bases. Germline V gives CDR1 MNHEY, CDR2 SMNVEV (reference sequence). There are 13 residues in the CDR3. DNA for the CDR3: TGTGCCAGCACCCGACAGGGGACAGATACGCAGTATTTT. Protein product: CASTRQGTDTQYF.

The CDR3 sequence: CASSTGLDLGSYEQYF. DNA for the CDR3: TGCGCCAGCAGCACCGGACTAGATTTGGGGTCCTACGAGCAGTACTTC. The chain carries TRBV5-1 and TRBJ2-7; 7 bases fit TRBD2. This CDR3 is 16 amino acids long. V gave up 4 bases and J gave up 1 base; unmatched junction bases: 11. CDR1 SGHRS and CDR2 YFSETQ come from the germline V gene.

The chain employs TRBV4-3 and TRBJ2-7, with 8 bases that match TRBD1. Germline values: CDR1 LGHNA, CDR2 YSLEER. The CDR3 covers 13 residues. Trimming took 3 bases from V and 6 from J; bases not matched to a gene: 4. The CDR3 spells CASSHGQGLEQYF. Here the CDR3 DNA reads TGCGCCAGCAGCCATGGACAGGGACTCGAGCAGTACTTC.

Only a few counts were recorded for this clone. This rearrangement joins TRBV4-3 to TRBJ1-1, with a possible D match to TRBD1 (5 bases). The CDR3 is 15 residues long. Germline V gene data show CDR1 as LGHNA and CDR2 as YSLEER. Trimming stripped 0 bases from V and 4 bases from J, with 12 bases between. CDR3 bases: TGCGCCAGCAGCCAAGATCGGGGGGAGATCACTGAAGCTTTCTTT. It is translated as CASSQDRGEITEAFF.

The chain links TRBV20-1 to TRBJ2-3; no reliable D call. This CDR3 is 11 amino acids long. Trimming stripped 7 bases from V and 5 bases from J, with 10 bases between. Germline V gene lookup returns CDR1 DFQATT and CDR2 SNEGSKA (reference sequence). CDR3 amino acids: CSVSSRDTQYF. The DNA for the CDR3 is TGCAGTGTTAGTAGCCGAGATACGCAGTATTTT.

This clone was counted a single time. The V gene is TRBV11-2, the J gene TRBJ2-3; perhaps TRBD1 as D (5 bases). The CDR3 length is 16 residues. Trimming stripped 4 bases from V and 1 base from J, with 15 bases between. Germline-derived CDR1 and CDR2 are SGHAT and FQNNGV. The CDR3 here is CASSSAGLRRTDTQYF. Written as DNA, the CDR3 is TGTGCCAGCAGCTCCGCAGGGCTGCGACGCACAGATACGCAGTATTTT.

This clone was counted a few times. The chain employs TRBV4-3 and TRBJ2-3; tentative D call: TRBD2 (6 bases). Germline V gene data show CDR1 as LGHNA and CDR2 as YSLEER. This CDR3 spans 13 amino acids. V lost 4 bases to trimming and J lost 6 bases, with 11 bases between them. The CDR3 region has the DNA TGCGCCAGCAGCCCGCGGGGCCGCGATACGCAGTATTTT. Translating it yields CASSPRGRDTQYF.

The genes are TRBV19 and TRBJ1-2; 8 bases line up with TRBD1. CDR1 LNHDA and CDR2 SQIVND come from the germline V gene (reference sequence). The CDR3 contains 16 residues. The ends lost 3 bases at V and 4 bases at J; junction bases unmatched: 10. CDR3: CASSISAGGTSYGYTF. In nucleotides, the CDR3 is TGTGCCAGTAGTATCTCAGCAGGGGGCACGTCCTATGGCTACACCTTC.

The chain recombines TRBV5-4 with TRBJ2-3; 10 positions match TRBD2. This CDR3 has 14 residues. CDR1 SGHNT and CDR2 YYREEE come from the germline V gene (reference sequence). J lost 3 bases, V lost 4 bases, and 2 bases had no gene match. The CDR3 sequence is CASSLSGGTDTQYF. Here the CDR3 DNA reads TGTGCCAGCAGCCTTAGCGGGGGGACAGATACGCAGTATTTT. Based on the CDR3 plus reference TRBV5-4 and TRBJ2-3, the full variable domain is ETGVTQSPTHLIKTRGQQVTLRCSSQSGHNTVSWYQQALGQGPQFIFQYYREEENGRGNFPPRFSGLQFPNYSSELNVNALELDDSALYLCASSLSGGTDTQYFGPGTRLTVL.

This clone was detected only a few times. The V gene is TRBV7-2, the J gene TRBJ1-3; TRBD1 matches at 7 bases. The CDR3 length is 17 residues. Germline V CDR1 and CDR2: SGHTA, FQGNSA. The V segment lost 5 bases and the J segment 8 bases; nucleotides outside the gene matches: 18. The CDR3 region is CASSPLRQGSWKDTIYF. CDR3 sequence (DNA): TGTGCCAGCAGCCCCCTCCGACAGGGCTCATGGAAAGACACCATATATTTT.

In DNA, the CDR3 is TGTGCCACCAGCAGAGATTCACTGATACAGACGAACACTGAAGCTTTCTTT. Amino acids: CATSRDSLIQTNTEAFF. The gene calls are TRBV15 and TRBJ1-1; no firm D call. Trimming stripped 0 bases from V and 1 base from J, with 15 bases between. Germline loops: CDR1 LNHNV, CDR2 YYDKDF (reference sequence). The CDR3 has 17 amino acids.